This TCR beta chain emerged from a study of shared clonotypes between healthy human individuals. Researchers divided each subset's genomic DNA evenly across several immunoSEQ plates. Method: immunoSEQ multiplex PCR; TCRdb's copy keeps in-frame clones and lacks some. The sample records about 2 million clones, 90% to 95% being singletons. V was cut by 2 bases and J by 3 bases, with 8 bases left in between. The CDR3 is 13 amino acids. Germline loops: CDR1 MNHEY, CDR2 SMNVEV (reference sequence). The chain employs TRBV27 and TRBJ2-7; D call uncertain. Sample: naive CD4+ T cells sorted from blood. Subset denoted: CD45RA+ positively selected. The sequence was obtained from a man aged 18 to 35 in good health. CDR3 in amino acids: CASSLGLVYEQYF. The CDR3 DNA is TGTGCCAGCAGTTTAGGATTAGTCTACGAGCAGTACTTC.